This T cell receptor beta chain was recovered during a study of early T cells in non-severe SARS-CoV-2 infection (dated by TCRdb to the early 2020s). Background for the entire study: Because TCR sequencing relied on bulk RNA taken from unsorted whole blood, pairing of alpha and beta chains was not possible.

Broad study findings and their caveats: VDJdb matching was skewed toward anti-spike CD8 responses and likely underestimated virus-specific expansions by missing private and CD4 specificities.

The method behind the library was 5' RACE. Sequencer: NextSeq 500. The TCR library protocol attached unique molecular identifiers to individual cDNA molecules to correct for sequencing error and PCR bias. Both TCR alpha and beta chains were sequenced, and tight co-correlation was observed between alpha and beta sequence abundances in each sample. In the source study's methods: Decombinator V4 was used to perform V gene, J gene and CDR3 annotation of TCR sequences. TCRs were defined as expanded if a significant change between any two time points was detected under a Poisson model with p below 0.0001. TCR abundances were normalised to the total number of TCRs sequenced per sample and expressed as counts per million. MAIT TCRs were defined by TRAV1-2 paired with TRAJ12, TRAJ20 or TRAJ33, and iNKT TCRs by TRAV10 paired with TRAJ18. A search of VDJdb, accessed on 1 November 2021, was run for TCRs annotated to CMV, EBV and SARS-CoV-2, with TCRs annotated for multiple antigens excluded. TCRdb reworked the public reads: Q25 trimming with fastp, MiXCR clone assembly, productive beta chains retained. Records with the same CDR3 protein are collapsed into one entry carrying the most frequent genes and DNA. The authors' filters were not applied to this entry. For this sample there are about 58,000 distinct CDR3 sequences; 12% appear just once. The ten largest clones represent over 1% of the sample.

Set within a cohort of healthcare workers in London, UK, this nested case-control study involved weekly PCR testing of nasopharyngeal swabs along with blood sampling. Healthcare workers were enrolled in the week of the UK lockdown, from 23 to 31 March 2020, and were followed every week for up to 16 weeks. In the case of this clonotype: Its cognate antigen has yet to be identified. Base qualities were left out, and no much larger clone turns up one base away.

Trimming at the junction amounts to 2 bases on V and 6 bases on J, and the germline ends lie 13 bases apart. The CDR3 has 14 amino acids, counting the end cysteine and phenylalanine. Only the CDR3 DNA stays, 42 bases, in frame from base 1. This receptor was taken from an adult who was a healthcare worker with PCR-confirmed SARS-CoV-2 infection or an uninfected control (not recorded which). The donor label of this sample is uncertain. Sequences were derived from whole blood, sampled at baseline. The V gene is TRBV12-3 or TRBV12-4 and the J gene is TRBJ1-2, and TRBD1 may be the D gene, going by 6 matching bases. The CDR3 loop reads CASSLTGTTDGYTF. In nucleotide form, the sequence is TGTGCCAGCAGTTTAACCGGGACAACCGATGGCTACACCTTC.